The T cell receptor beta chain under discussion was sequenced for a study of cytomegalovirus exposure and HLA in healthy donors. For the study at large: Previous work identified roughly 110 million unique TCR beta sequences from roughly 180 million T cells. HLA-typed donors were the source of around 77 million unique TCRs held in an early data release.

The PCR ran on 60 Vbeta and 13 Jbeta primers. Assay used: immunoSEQ multiplex PCR; TCRdb lists only in-frame clones, some missing. The table lists roughly 150,000 clones, around 75% of them singletons. The CDR3 length is 13 residues. CDR1 is LNHDA, CDR2 SQIVND, per germline (reference sequence). V dropped 5 bases and J dropped 7 bases, with 11 bases sitting between them. The sequencing sample was made of PBMCs. The chain combines TRBV19 with TRBJ1-4; D remains unclear. This TCR was sampled from a man aged 40-55 years in good health and CMV-seronegative. CDR3 sequence (DNA): TGTGCCAGTAGTGGAGGATGGAGTGAAAAACTGTTTTTT. Protein sequence: CASSGGWSEKLFF.